This T cell receptor beta chain was identified in a study of OX40 agonist ivuxolimab in advanced cancers. Turning to the study itself: The patients got ivuxolimab, which is an agonistic anti-OX40 (CD134) antibody. Partial responses were achieved by three patients, one with hepatocellular carcinoma and two with cutaneous melanoma. Prior anti-PD-1, anti-PD-L1 or anti-CTLA-4 therapy was allowed; around 43% had some. Points from the study as a whole: In the 0.1 to 3.0 mg/kg range, CD4+ and CD8+ blood T cells had expanded clonally by week 6.

A word on this clone: Its antigen is not identified.

Measured with immunoSEQ multiplex PCR; TCRdb has only the in-frame clones, and not every one. The table shows tens of thousands of clones, with almost 85% occurring only once. Here the sequenced sample was CD4+ or CD8+ T cells sorted from blood, taken in a trial of the OX40 agonist ivuxolimab. This receptor was identified in an adult with an advanced solid tumor such as melanoma, head and neck, liver or kidney cancer.

The CDR3 nucleotides are TGTGCCAGCTCACCAAACAGGGACACGCAGTATTTT. Translation: CASSPNRDTQYF. The gene calls are TRBV18 and TRBJ2-3, with D perhaps matching TRBD1 (6 bases). V dropped 2 bases and J dropped 9 bases, with 9 bases sitting between them. Germline V gene sequence: CDR1 KGHSH, CDR2 LQKENI. This CDR3 comprises 12 residues. The variable domain in full, with the rest retrieved from reference TRBV18 and TRBJ2-3, is NAGVMQNPRHLVRRRGQEARLRCSPMKGHSHVYWYRQLPEEGLKFMVYLQKENIIDESGMPKERFSAEFPKEGPSILRIQQVVRGDSAAYFCASSPNRDTQYFGPGTRLTVL.